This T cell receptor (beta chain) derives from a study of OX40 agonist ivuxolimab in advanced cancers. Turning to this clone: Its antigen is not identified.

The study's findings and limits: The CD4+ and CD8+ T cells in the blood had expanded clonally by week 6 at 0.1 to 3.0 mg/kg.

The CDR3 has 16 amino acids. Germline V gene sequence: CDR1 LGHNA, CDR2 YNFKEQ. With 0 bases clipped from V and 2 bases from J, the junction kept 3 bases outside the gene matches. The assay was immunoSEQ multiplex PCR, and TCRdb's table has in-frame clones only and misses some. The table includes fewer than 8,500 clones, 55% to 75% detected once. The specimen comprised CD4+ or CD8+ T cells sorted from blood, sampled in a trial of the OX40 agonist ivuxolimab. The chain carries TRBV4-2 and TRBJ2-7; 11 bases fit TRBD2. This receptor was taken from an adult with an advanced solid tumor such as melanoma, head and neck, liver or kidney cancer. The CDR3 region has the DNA TGTGCCAGCAGCCAAGAGGTGACTAGCGGGGCCTACGAGCAGTACTTC. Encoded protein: CASSQEVTSGAYEQYF.